Below are 6 T cell receptor beta chains sequenced from a single sample in a study of T cell repertoires in aging, cancer and after chemotherapy. Peripheral blood genomic DNA, not sorted cells or RNA, was the template. Multiplex touch-down PCR with TRB-A/B primers amplified rearranged V-D-J TRB sequences. TCRdb processed the multiplex PCR reads anew with MiXCR; each CDR3 protein has one entry. In the table there are several thousand distinct CDR3 sequences, approximately 33% of which are singletons. Sample: blood. All receptors derive from a human donor with a blood cancer. The donor label of this sample is uncertain.

This clonotype was seen only once. The junction differs from germline at one of its ends, possibly a read error. The chain is built from TRBV7-2 and TRBJ2-3; D ambiguous. The CDR3 consists of 14 residues. Germline V gene data show CDR1 as SGHTA and CDR2 as FQGNSA. Here the CDR3 DNA reads TGTGCCAGCAGCTTATGGCAGAGCACAGATACGAAGTATTTT. This sequence encodes CASSLWQSTDTKYF.

This clonotype was counted only a few times. The chain employs TRBV7-2 and TRBJ2-5; a weak D match, TRBD2 (5 bases). The CDR3 extends over 15 amino acids. Trimming took off 3 bases at V and 4 bases at J, with 15 bases between the two ends. Germline CDR1 reads SGHTA; CDR2 reads FQGNSA. This CDR3 is CASSFQAGGGETQYF. DNA for the CDR3: TGTGCCAGCAGCTTTCAGGCGGGTGGTGGAGAGACCCAGTACTTC.

Concerning this clonotype: With a much larger clone just one base away, this may be a read error. The V and J genes are TRBV18 and TRBJ1-2, with TRBD1 as a possible D gene (5 bases). Deletions cut 6 bases from V and 7 bases from J, with 15 bases between. Looked up from germline, CDR1 is KGHSH and CDR2 is LQKENI. The CDR3 consists of 13 residues. Here the CDR3 reads CASSQQRGVGYTF. Written as DNA, the CDR3 is TGTGCCAGCTCTCAACAGAGGGGAGTTGGCTACACCTTC.

The sample holds a few counts of this clonotype. The junction shows a germline mismatch at one end, possibly a read error. The chain links TRBV13 to TRBJ1-3, with 7 bases aligning to TRBD1. Looked up from germline, CDR1 is PRHDT and CDR2 is FYEKMQ (reference sequence). The CDR3 has 14 amino acids. CDR3 residues: CVSSETGLGNTIYF. In nucleotides, the CDR3 is TGTGTCAGCAGCGAGACAGGGTTAGGAAACACCATATATTTT.

The V and J genes are TRBV19 and TRBJ1-5; unclear D gene. The length of the CDR3 is 19 residues. The germline V gene has CDR1 LNHDA and CDR2 SQIVND (reference sequence). Trimming pared 0 bases from V and 4 bases from J, leaving 22 bases between. The CDR3 DNA sequence: TGTGCCAGTAGTATAGATGGGAGGGAGGGCAGGTATGGAAATCAGCCCCAGCATTTT. Translating it yields CASSIDGREGRYGNQPQHF.

V is TRBV27 and J is TRBJ2-6, with a tentative D call TRBD1 (5 bases). CDR1 MNHEY and CDR2 SMNVEV come from the germline V gene (reference sequence). This CDR3 is built from 15 residues. Trimming removed 6 bases from V and 4 bases from J, with 13 bases in between. This CDR3 reads CASSPIGAGANVLTF. In DNA, the CDR3 is TGTGCCAGCAGCCCTATAGGGGCCGGGGCCAACGTCCTGACTTTC.